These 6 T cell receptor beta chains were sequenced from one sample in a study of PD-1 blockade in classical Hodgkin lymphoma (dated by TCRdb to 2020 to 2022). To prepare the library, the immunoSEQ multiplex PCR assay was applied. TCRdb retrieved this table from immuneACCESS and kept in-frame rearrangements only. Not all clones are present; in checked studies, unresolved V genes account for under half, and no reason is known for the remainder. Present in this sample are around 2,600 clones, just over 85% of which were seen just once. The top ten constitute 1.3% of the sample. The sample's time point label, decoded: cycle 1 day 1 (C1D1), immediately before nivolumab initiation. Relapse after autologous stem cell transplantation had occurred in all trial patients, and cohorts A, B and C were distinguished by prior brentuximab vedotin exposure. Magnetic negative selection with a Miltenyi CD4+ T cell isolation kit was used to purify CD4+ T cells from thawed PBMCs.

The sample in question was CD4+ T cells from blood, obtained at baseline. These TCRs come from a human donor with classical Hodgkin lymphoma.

The CDR3 sequence is CASRKGNQPQHF. The CDR3 DNA is TGTGCCAGCCGCAAGGGCAATCAGCCCCAGCATTTT. The genes are TRBV6-5 and TRBJ1-5; no reliable D call. Per germline, CDR1 MNHEY and CDR2 SVGAGI. The CDR3 is 12 residues long. Between the trimmed V and J ends, which lost 8 bases and 2 bases, there was a span of 7 bases.

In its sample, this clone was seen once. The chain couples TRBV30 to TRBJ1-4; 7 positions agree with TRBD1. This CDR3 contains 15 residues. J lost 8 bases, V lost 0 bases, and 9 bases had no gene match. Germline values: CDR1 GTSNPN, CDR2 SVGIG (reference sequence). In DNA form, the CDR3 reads TGTGCCTGGAGTGTCAAGCAGGGGGGCGGCGAAAAACTGTTTTTT. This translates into CAWSVKQGGGEKLFF.

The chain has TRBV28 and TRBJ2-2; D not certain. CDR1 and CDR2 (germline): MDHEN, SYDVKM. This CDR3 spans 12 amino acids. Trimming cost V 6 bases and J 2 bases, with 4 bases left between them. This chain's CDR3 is CASRSNTGELFF. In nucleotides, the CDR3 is TGTGCCAGCAGGAGTAACACCGGGGAGCTGTTTTTT. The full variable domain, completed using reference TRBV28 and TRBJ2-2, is DVKVTQSSRYLVKRTGEKVFLECVQDMDHENMFWYRQDPGLGLRLIYFSYDVKMKEKGDIPEGYSVSREKKERFSLILESASTNQTSMYLCASRSNTGELFFGEGSRLTVL.

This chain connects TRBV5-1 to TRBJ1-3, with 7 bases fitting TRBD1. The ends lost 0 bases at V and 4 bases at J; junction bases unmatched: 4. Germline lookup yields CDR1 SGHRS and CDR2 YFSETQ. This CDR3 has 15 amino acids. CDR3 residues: CASSLDGTVGNTIYF. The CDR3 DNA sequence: TGCGCCAGCAGCTTGGATGGGACAGTCGGAAACACCATATATTTT.

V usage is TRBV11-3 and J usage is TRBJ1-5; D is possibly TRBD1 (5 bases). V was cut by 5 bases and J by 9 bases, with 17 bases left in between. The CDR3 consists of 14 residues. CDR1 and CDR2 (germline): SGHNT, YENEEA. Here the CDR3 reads CASSPGGGIGPQHF. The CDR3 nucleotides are TGTGCCAGCAGCCCCGGCGGGGGGATCGGGCCCCAGCATTTT.

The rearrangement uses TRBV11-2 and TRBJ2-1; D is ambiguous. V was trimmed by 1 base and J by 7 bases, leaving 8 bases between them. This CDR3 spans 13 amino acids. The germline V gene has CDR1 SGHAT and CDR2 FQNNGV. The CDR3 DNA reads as TGTGCCAGCAGCTTAGCTCTCCTTAATGAGCAGTTCTTC. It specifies CASSLALLNEQFF.